The TCR beta chain described here comes from a study of T cell responses to AZD1222 COVID-19 vaccine. In the study overall: Second-dose timings of about 4 or about 12 weeks were pooled. The study, taken as a whole, reports: At baseline, seropositivity was found in only a handful of AZD1222 recipients. White British ancestry dominated among donors, who included more females, and clonal diversity was possibly underestimated.

Clones were sequenced by immunoSEQ multiplex PCR, and TCRdb holds only the in-frame ones, with some missing. This table holds 130,000 or so clones, about 90% found once. CDR1 and CDR2 (germline): LGHNA, YNFKEQ. There are 15 residues in the CDR3. V dropped 0 bases and J dropped 5 bases, with 10 bases sitting between them. Turning to this clone: Its antigen remains unidentified.

The sequences come from peripheral blood, collected on day 0 of AZD1222 vaccination. The chain combines TRBV4-2 with TRBJ1-4, with no clear D. The TCR sequence derives from an adult in good health. Here the CDR3 DNA reads TGTGCCAGCAGCCAAGAGCGGCAGCCAAATGAAAAACTGTTTTTT. It yields the protein CASSQERQPNEKLFF.